A single sample gave rise to the 10 T cell receptor beta chains below, sequenced in a study of T cell changes during pregnancy in multiple sclerosis. The assay was immunoSEQ multiplex PCR, and TCRdb's table has in-frame clones only and misses some. The table includes about 75,000 clones, more than 70% detected once. The sample here was peripheral blood, taken in the first trimester of pregnancy. The receptors were sampled from a female donor in good health, enrolled as a control in a pregnancy study.

The chain combines TRBV5-1 with TRBJ2-5, with 14 nucleotides matching TRBD2. The CDR3 is 15 amino acids. V lost 4 bases, J lost 4 bases, and 3 bases stayed unmatched. Germline loops: CDR1 SGHRS, CDR2 YFSETQ. The CDR3, as DNA: TGCGCCAGCAGCAGAGGACTAGCGGGAGGAGAGACCCAGTACTTC. Its protein is CASSRGLAGGETQYF.

The rearrangement uses TRBV30 and TRBJ1-6; a weak D match, TRBD1 (5 bases). Germline lookup yields CDR1 GTSNPN and CDR2 SVGIG (reference sequence). This CDR3 has 15 amino acids. Trimming left V 7 bases short and J 10 bases short, with 23 bases between. In DNA, the CDR3 is TGTGCCTCCACTAACCCTCAGGGCTCCTACTCACCCCTCCACTTT. This codes for CASTNPQGSYSPLHF.

The chain carries TRBV27 and TRBJ2-5; TRBD2 aligns across 8 bases. The CDR3 length is 15 residues. V was pared by 10 bases and J by 4 bases, with 14 bases of the junction left unmatched. CDR1 is MNHEY and CDR2 is SMNVEV in the germline V gene (reference sequence). CDR3 protein: CATLARRGAGETQYF. In DNA, the CDR3 is TGTGCCACGCTAGCTCGGCGGGGGGCGGGAGAGACCCAGTACTTC.

The chain employs TRBV4-1 and TRBJ2-7; tentatively, D is TRBD2 (5 bases). The CDR3 is 14 amino acids. CDR1 and CDR2 from the germline V gene are MGHRA and YSYEKL. The germline V and J ends were trimmed by 5 bases and 5 bases, with 16 bases remaining between them. DNA of the CDR3: TGCGCCAGCAGCTCCCGAGAGGGTTCCCACGAGCAGTACTTC. Translation gives CASSSREGSHEQYF.

This clone appeared a single time. The V and J genes are TRBV19 and TRBJ1-4, with D maybe TRBD1 (6 bases). The germline V and J ends were trimmed by 3 bases and 8 bases, with 16 bases remaining between them. CDR3 size: 15 residues. The germline V gene has CDR1 LNHDA and CDR2 SQIVND (reference sequence). This CDR3 is CASSMGAQFTEKLFF. The DNA for the CDR3 is TGTGCCAGTAGTATGGGGGCCCAATTCACGGAAAAACTGTTTTTT.

This clone showed up just a few times. The chain employs TRBV9 and TRBJ1-6, with D possibly matching TRBD1 (6 bases). Looked up from germline, CDR1 is SGDLS and CDR2 is YYNGEE. This CDR3 spans 15 amino acids. V was trimmed by 4 bases and J by 5 bases, leaving 13 bases between them. Here the CDR3 DNA reads TGTGCCAGCAGCCCCGGGACAAGCGATAATTCACCCCTCCACTTT. Protein sequence: CASSPGTSDNSPLHF.

V is TRBV10-1 and J is TRBJ2-7; D possibly corresponds to TRBD2 (5 bases). The CDR3 sequence is 13 residues long. Deletions cut 2 bases from V and 2 bases from J, with 7 bases between. From germline, CDR1 is WNHNN and CDR2 SYGVQD (reference sequence). CDR3 in DNA: TGCGCCAGCAGTGAGAGCGGTCCCTACGAGCAGTACTTC. It yields the protein CASSESGPYEQYF.

With respect to this clone: Other DNA variants within this sample encode the same CDR3. CDR3 sequence: CASSPGQGGQPQHF. The CDR3 region has the DNA TGTGCCAGCAGCCCAGGACAGGGCGGTCAGCCCCAGCATTTT. The chain uses TRBV7-2 and TRBJ1-5; 8 bases map to TRBD1. CDR3 length: 14 amino acids. J was trimmed by 6 bases and V by 5 bases; bases with no gene match: 6. Looked up from germline, CDR1 is SGHTA and CDR2 is FQGNSA.

The chain has TRBV5-1 and TRBJ2-1; 8 nucleotides match TRBD1. This CDR3 has 17 residues. Germline loops: CDR1 SGHRS, CDR2 YFSETQ. The V gene end was trimmed by 3 bases and the J gene end by 5 bases; junction bases not matched to a gene: 13. This chain's CDR3 is CASSYGSDRAGNNEQFF. In DNA form, the CDR3 reads TGCGCCAGCAGCTACGGGTCGGACAGGGCCGGGAACAATGAGCAGTTCTTC.

The chain carries TRBV19 and TRBJ1-2, with D possibly TRBD1 on 6 matching bases. From germline, CDR1 is LNHDA and CDR2 SQIVND (reference sequence). The V end lost 3 bases, the J end lost 8 bases, and 16 bases lay between the germline ends. The CDR3 runs to 14 residues. CDR3 residues: CASSIRARDKGYTF. The CDR3 nucleotides are TGTGCCAGTAGTATCCGGGCCCGGGACAAGGGCTACACCTTC. The entire variable domain, with the rest obtained from reference TRBV19 and TRBJ1-2, is as follows: DGGITQSPKYLFRKEGQNVTLSCEQNLNHDAMYWYRQDPGQGLRLIYYSQIVNDFQKGDIAEGYSVSREKKESFPLTVTSAQKNPTAFYLCASSIRARDKGYTFGSGTRLTVV.